Only a few counts were recorded for the clone carrying this T cell receptor beta chain. Its cognate antigen is unknown. This entry comes from a study of T cells after yellow fever vaccination. Whole-study results and caveats: Weaker in magnitude, the secondary response showed a faster peak on day 5 versus 15. Booster sampling recovered most clones from primary vaccination (approximately 97% CD4, approximately 88% CD8). Repertoires sorted by FACS could include abundant clonotypes that are contaminants from the bulk population.

From germline, CDR1 is SGHVS and CDR2 FQNEAQ. Germline trimming cut 1 base from V and 9 bases from J; bases unmatched to any gene: 14. This CDR3 is built from 17 residues. TCRdb fed the 5' RACE reads into MiXCR, producing one record per CDR3 protein. This sample has hundreds of thousands of distinct CDR3 sequences, with 4.1% found just once. The sample was PBMCs, taken 5 days after the yellow fever booster vaccination. The gene calls are TRBV7-8 and TRBJ1-5, with TRBD1 identical over 8 bases. The TCR was taken from a man in his late teens or twenties who received the YFV17D yellow fever vaccine. CDR3 amino acids: CASSLGPRQGISWPQHF. In nucleotides, the CDR3 is TGTGCCAGCAGCTTAGGCCCCCGACAGGGGATCTCTTGGCCCCAGCATTTT.